Listed here are 30 T cell receptor beta chains from one sample, sequenced in a study of blood T cell repertoires in COVID-19. Assay used: immunoSEQ multiplex PCR; TCRdb lists only in-frame clones, some missing. The table includes around 180,000 clones, roughly 80% detected once. Material: PBMCs or T cells enriched from blood (not recorded which). The receptors shown here come from a man in his fifties or sixties who had recovered from COVID-19.

V is TRBV19 and J is TRBJ2-3; TRBD2 is a possible D gene (5 bases). The germline V gene encodes CDR1 LNHDA and CDR2 SQIVND (reference sequence). Trimming took 3 bases from V and 7 from J, leaving 8 bases between them. This CDR3 contains 12 residues. CDR3 region: CASSIEGYTQYF. As DNA, the CDR3 is TGTGCCAGTAGTATCGAGGGCTATACGCAGTATTTT.

This sequence joins TRBV7-8 and TRBJ1-2; 7 positions match TRBD1. Germline V gene lookup returns CDR1 SGHVS and CDR2 FQNEAQ. The CDR3 has 15 amino acids. Trimming at V came to 4 bases and at J to 7 bases, leaving 12 bases not matched to a gene. As DNA, the CDR3 is TGTGCCAGCAGCTCGACAAGACAGGGAATCAGTGGCTACACCTTC. The encoded protein is CASSSTRQGISGYTF.

V and J are TRBV24-1 and TRBJ1-2; D possibly corresponds to TRBD1 (5 bases). V gave up 1 base and J gave up 2 bases, with 16 bases separating them. The CDR3 consists of 17 residues. The germline gives CDR1 KGHDR, CDR2 SFDVKD. This CDR3 is CATSDFRDLGRNYGYTF. The CDR3 coding sequence is TGTGCCACCAGTGATTTCAGGGATTTGGGTCGCAACTATGGCTACACCTTC.

The chain joins TRBV19 to TRBJ1-1; weak D call: TRBD1 (6 bases). The CDR3 spans 13 residues. The germline V gene has CDR1 LNHDA and CDR2 SQIVND (reference sequence). V was clipped by 5 bases and J by 4 bases, with 11 bases between them. CDR3: CASSRRGVTEAFF. The CDR3 bases are TGTGCCAGTAGTCGCAGGGGCGTCACTGAAGCTTTCTTT.

This chain uses TRBV24-1 with TRBJ2-1, with D perhaps TRBD1 (6 bases). Germline CDR1 KGHDR, CDR2 SFDVKD. The V end was cut by 0 bases, the J end by 10 bases, with 15 bases between. This CDR3 region has 15 residues. In DNA form, the CDR3 reads TGTGCCACCAGTGATTTGCGGTACAGGGAAGGCGAGCAGTTCTTC. This gives the protein CATSDLRYREGEQFF.

The chain carries TRBV11-2 and TRBJ1-2; D is perhaps TRBD1 (6 bases). The CDR3 covers 13 residues. V shed 2 bases and J shed 7 bases, with 11 bases lying between them. CDR1 and CDR2 from the germline V gene are SGHAT and FQNNGV. The DNA for the CDR3 is TGTGCCAGCAGCTTACAGGGGATCGGTGGCTACACCTTC. As protein: CASSLQGIGGYTF.

Only one count was recorded for this clone. This chain connects TRBV21-1 to TRBJ1-1; TRBD1 is the table's D call, not checked against the DNA. TRBV21-1 is flagged as a pseudogene. The CDR3 has 15 amino acids. Here the CDR3 DNA reads TGTGCCAGCAGCAACGTCTCTGGGGCGAACACTGAAGCTTTCTTT. Translation: CASSNVSGANTEAFF.

The chain links TRBV2 to TRBJ1-2, with 7 bases that match TRBD1. This CDR3 comprises 15 residues. V trimming: 3 bases; J trimming: 5 bases; junction bases outside the gene matches: 9. Looked up from germline, CDR1 is SNHLY and CDR2 is FYNNEI. CDR3 in amino acids: CASSETGSSVYGYTF. Here the CDR3 DNA reads TGTGCCAGCAGTGAGACAGGGAGCAGTGTATATGGCTACACCTTC.

The chain recombines TRBV21-1 with TRBJ2-5; the table's D gene call, TRBD1, was not cross checked with the DNA. TRBV21-1 is recorded as a pseudogene. The CDR3 contains 16 residues. As DNA, the CDR3 is TGTGCCAGCAGCAAAGGATATGACAGGGACCAAGAGACCCAGTACTTC. Amino acid sequence: CASSKGYDRDQETQYF.

The CDR3 spells CASSLNRETGYTF. CDR3 sequence (DNA): TGTGCCAGCAGCTTAAACAGGGAGACCGGCTACACCTTC. The rearrangement uses TRBV5-6 and TRBJ1-2; TRBD1 might be the D (6 bases). The CDR3 runs to 13 residues. Trimming left V 2 bases short and J 8 bases short, with 13 bases between. Germline CDR1 is SGHDT and CDR2 is YYEEEE.

V and J are TRBV28 and TRBJ2-5; 9 nucleotides agree with TRBD1. Germline CDR1 is MDHEN and CDR2 is SYDVKM. This CDR3 is 15 amino acids long. V lost 6 bases and J lost 6; bases outside the gene matches: 11. The CDR3 spells CASSRARGQGKTQYF. The CDR3, as DNA: TGTGCCAGCAGCCGCGCCAGGGGACAGGGAAAGACCCAGTACTTC. Supplemented by reference TRBV28 and TRBJ2-5, the full variable domain reads DVKVTQSSRYLVKRTGEKVFLECVQDMDHENMFWYRQDPGLGLRLIYFSYDVKMKEKGDIPEGYSVSREKKERFSLILESASTNQTSMYLCASSRARGQGKTQYFGPGTRLLVL.

The rearrangement joins TRBV3-1 (or the pseudogene TRBV3-2) to TRBJ2-1; 11 nucleotides line up with TRBD2. The CDR3 covers 16 residues. Germline CDR1 is LGHDT and CDR2 is YNNKEL (reference sequence). With V trimmed by 4 bases and J by 4 bases, 6 bases remained unmatched. This CDR3 is CASSPLTSGAYNEQFF. CDR3 DNA sequence: TGTGCCAGCAGCCCCCTGACTAGCGGGGCTTACAATGAGCAGTTCTTC.

The chain uses TRBV3-1 (or the pseudogene TRBV3-2) and TRBJ2-5; D is possibly TRBD2 (5 bases). The CDR3 runs 14 residues. V shed 6 bases and J shed 1 base, with 12 bases lying between them. The germline V gene encodes CDR1 LGHDT and CDR2 YNNKEL (reference sequence). CDR3 region: CASRFSLGQETQYF. Here the CDR3 DNA reads TGTGCCAGCAGGTTTTCACTAGGCCAAGAGACCCAGTACTTC.

The V and J genes are TRBV4-1 and TRBJ1-1, with a weak D call TRBD1 (5 bases). The germline gives CDR1 MGHRA, CDR2 YSYEKL. V was clipped by 3 bases and J by 6 bases, with 11 bases between them. The CDR3 has 13 amino acids. The CDR3: CASSQGGSPEAFF. The CDR3 DNA follows: TGCGCCAGCAGCCAGGGGGGATCCCCTGAAGCTTTCTTT.

This chain joins TRBV3-1 (or the pseudogene TRBV3-2) and TRBJ2-5; 7 positions agree with TRBD2. Per germline, CDR1 LGHDT and CDR2 YNNKEL (reference sequence). The length of the CDR3 is 12 residues. Germline trimming cut 2 bases from V and 10 bases from J; bases unmatched to any gene: 4. The chain's CDR3 is CASSQLGGGQYF. CDR3 DNA: TGTGCCAGCAGCCAACTCGGCGGGGGCCAGTACTTC.

The J gene is TRBJ2-7, the V gene TRBV14, with D hard to call. This CDR3 spans 12 amino acids. Germline V gene sequence: CDR1 SGHDN, CDR2 FVKESK. Trimming cost V 6 bases and J 2 bases, with 8 bases left between them. CDR3: CASSLRAYEQYF. Here the CDR3 DNA reads TGTGCCAGCAGTCTTCGCGCCTACGAGCAGTACTTC.

V and J are TRBV4-3 and TRBJ2-3, with TRBD2 identical over 13 bases. CDR1 is LGHNA and CDR2 is YSLEER in the germline V gene. CDR3 length equals 17 residues. Germline trimming cut 0 bases from V and 3 bases from J; bases unmatched to any gene: 3. The CDR3 DNA reads as TGCGCCAGCAGCCAAGATTTGGGACTAGCGGGAACAGATACGCAGTATTTT. Protein product: CASSQDLGLAGTDTQYF.

The gene calls are TRBV7-8 and TRBJ1-5; D ambiguous. CDR1 and CDR2 (germline): SGHVS, FQNEAQ. Trimming left V 1 base short and J 8 bases short, with 9 bases between. The CDR3 contains 13 residues. Written as DNA, the CDR3 is TGTGCCAGCAGCTTAGGAGAGAGGGAGCCCCAGCATTTT. Encoded protein: CASSLGEREPQHF.

V gene TRBV18 combines with J gene TRBJ2-5; no firm D call. The CDR3 covers 15 residues. The germline CDR1 and CDR2 sequences are KGHSH and LQKENI. With 0 bases removed from V and 4 bases from J, the gap between germline ends came to 12 bases. The CDR3 loop reads CASSPPTPRRETQYF. The CDR3 DNA reads as TGTGCCAGCTCACCACCGACCCCTAGGAGAGAGACCCAGTACTTC.

V gene TRBV11-3 combines with J gene TRBJ1-6; possible D gene TRBD1, 6 bases. The CDR3 runs to 13 residues. V lost 5 bases, J lost 10 bases, and 12 bases lay in between. The germline V gene has CDR1 SGHNT and CDR2 YENEEA. CDR3 sequence: CASSRDINSPLHF. The CDR3 DNA reads TGTGCCAGCAGCAGGGACATCAACTCACCCCTCCACTTT.

A single count supports this clone. The genes are TRBV2 and TRBJ2-7, with 12 bases that match TRBD2. The CDR3 length is 15 residues. Germline CDR1 SNHLY, CDR2 FYNNEI. V trimming: 4 bases; J trimming: 2 bases; junction bases outside the gene matches: 3. CDR3 loop: CASSVPSGGAYEQYF. The CDR3 DNA is TGTGCCAGCAGTGTCCCTAGCGGGGGGGCCTACGAGCAGTACTTC.

The chain uses TRBV5-1 and TRBJ2-5, with D tentatively TRBD2 (6 bases). The CDR3 extends over 13 amino acids. Trimming pared 2 bases from V and 1 base from J, leaving 6 bases between. Germline assignment: CDR1 SGHRS and CDR2 YFSETQ. CDR3 amino acids: CASSFGGQETQYF. The CDR3 DNA reads TGCGCCAGCAGCTTCGGGGGCCAAGAGACCCAGTACTTC.

Written as DNA, the CDR3 is TGTGCCAGCAGCGTGACGGGACAGGGGGAAGTGGGCTACACCTTC. Amino acid sequence: CASSVTGQGEVGYTF. V usage is TRBV9 and J usage is TRBJ1-2; 11 bases are shared with TRBD1. The CDR3 length is 15 residues. CDR1 is SGDLS and CDR2 is YYNGEE in the germline V gene. Trimming at V came to 2 bases and at J to 8 bases, leaving 8 bases not matched to a gene.

The rearrangement joins TRBV7-9 to TRBJ1-4; no firm D call. Looked up from germline, CDR1 is SEHNR and CDR2 is FQNEAQ (reference sequence). The V end lost 1 base, the J end lost 4 bases, and 7 bases lay between the germline ends. The CDR3 sequence is 14 residues long. CDR3 nucleotides: TGTGCCAGCAGCTTAGTTCAGGTTAATGAAAAACTGTTTTTT. Translating it yields CASSLVQVNEKLFF.

The V and J genes are TRBV18 and TRBJ1-4, with D tentatively TRBD1 (6 bases). Trimming removed 5 bases from V and 7 bases from J, with 17 bases in between. The CDR3 totals 15 residues. CDR1 is KGHSH, CDR2 LQKENI, per germline. The CDR3 DNA sequence: TGTGCCAGCTCATCTCTGGCACAGGGAAGTGAAAAACTGTTTTTT. Translated: CASSSLAQGSEKLFF. Full variable domain (outside the CDR3, taken from reference TRBV18 and TRBJ1-4): NAGVMQNPRHLVRRRGQEARLRCSPMKGHSHVYWYRQLPEEGLKFMVYLQKENIIDESGMPKERFSAEFPKEGPSILRIQQVVRGDSAAYFCASSSLAQGSEKLFFGSGTQLSVL.

The chain couples TRBV5-1 to TRBJ1-4; D is perhaps TRBD1 (5 bases). Trimming left V 5 bases short and J 8 bases short, with 13 bases between. Germline lookup yields CDR1 SGHRS and CDR2 YFSETQ. The CDR3 sequence is 13 residues long. CDR3 coding DNA: TGCGCCAGCAGGATCGACCGGGGGGAAAAACTGTTTTTT. This codes for CASRIDRGEKLFF.

V and J are TRBV18 and TRBJ2-7, with 7 positions matching TRBD1. The ends lost 6 bases at V and 4 bases at J; junction bases unmatched: 9. CDR3 length equals 14 residues. In germline, CDR1 is KGHSH, CDR2 LQKENI. Here the CDR3 DNA reads TGTGCCAGCTCCCGAGGCGACAGGGAGTACGAGCAGTACTTC. This sequence encodes CASSRGDREYEQYF.

In the case of this clone: Other DNA sequences within the sample encode an identical CDR3. J is TRBJ2-2 and V is TRBV11-3, with TRBD1 identical over 9 bases. J lost 1 base, V lost 5 bases, and 2 bases had no gene match. Looked up from germline, CDR1 is SGHNT and CDR2 is YENEEA. The CDR3 extends over 15 amino acids. The CDR3 DNA reads as TGTGCCAGCAGCCTGGGACAGGGGAACACCGGGGAGCTGTTTTTT. Its translation: CASSLGQGNTGELFF.

This chain links TRBV27 with TRBJ1-2; TRBD1 aligns across 8 bases. The CDR3 runs to 15 residues. Germline V CDR1 and CDR2: MNHEY, SMNVEV (reference sequence). The V and J ends lost 2 bases and 4 bases, in that order; junction bases with no gene match: 6. The CDR3 DNA reads as TGTGCCAGCAGTTTAAGGTCAGGGGGCGGCTATGGCTACACCTTC. Translated, it gives CASSLRSGGGYGYTF.

The V and J genes are TRBV27 and TRBJ1-5, with 9 bases fitting TRBD1. The CDR3 contains 16 residues. Germline CDR1 and CDR2: MNHEY and SMNVEV (reference sequence). Germline trimming cut 5 bases from V and 3 bases from J; bases unmatched to any gene: 8. CDR3 in amino acids: CASSKGGQGINQPQHF. The DNA of the CDR3 is TGTGCCAGCAGTAAGGGGGGACAGGGAATCAATCAGCCCCAGCATTTT.